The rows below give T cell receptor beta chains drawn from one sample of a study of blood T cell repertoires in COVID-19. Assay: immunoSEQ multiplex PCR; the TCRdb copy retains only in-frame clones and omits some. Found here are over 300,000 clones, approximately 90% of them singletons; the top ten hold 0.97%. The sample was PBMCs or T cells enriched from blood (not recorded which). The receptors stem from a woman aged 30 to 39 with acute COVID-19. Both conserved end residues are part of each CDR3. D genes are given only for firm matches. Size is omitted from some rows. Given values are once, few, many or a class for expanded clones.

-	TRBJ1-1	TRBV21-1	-	CASTHRGGAAAGGTEAFF	TGTGCCAGCACCCATCGAGGGGGGGCGGCAGCGGGGGGCACTGAAGCTTTCTTT
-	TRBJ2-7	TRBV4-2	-	CASSQGGPNYEQYF	TGTGCCAGCAGCCAGGGAGGACCTAACTACGAGCAGTACTTC
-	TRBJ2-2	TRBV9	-	CASKKGGSKNTGELFF	TGTGCCAGCAAGAAGGGAGGATCGAAAAACACCGGGGAGCTGTTTTTT
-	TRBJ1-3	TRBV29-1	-	CSVVGGFFGNTIYF	TGCAGCGTTGTAGGCGGGTTCTTTGGAAACACCATATATTTT
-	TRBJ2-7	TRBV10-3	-	CAISESMAGQYF	TGTGCCATCAGTGAGTCTATGGCAGGACAGTACTTC
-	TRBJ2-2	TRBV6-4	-	CASSDGRGYGGELFF	TGTGCCAGCAGTGATGGACGCGGGTACGGCGGGGAGCTGTTTTTT
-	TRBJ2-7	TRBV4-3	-	CASSQDLGREQYF	TGCGCCAGCAGCCAAGACCTGGGGCGCGAGCAGTACTTC
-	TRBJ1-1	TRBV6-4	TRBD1	CASSRTGGPNTEAFF	TGTGCCAGCAGTCGTACAGGGGGCCCTAACACTGAAGCTTTCTTT
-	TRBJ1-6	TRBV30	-	CAWSVPGNRSPLHF	TGTGCCTGGAGTGTACCGGGGAATCGGTCACCCCTCCACTTT
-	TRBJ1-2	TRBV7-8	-	CASSPSSDNYGYTF	TGTGCCAGCAGCCCTAGTTCGGATAACTATGGCTACACCTTC
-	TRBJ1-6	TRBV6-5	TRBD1	CASGLGQGWNSPLHF	TGTGCCAGCGGTTTAGGACAGGGTTGGAATTCACCCCTCCACTTT
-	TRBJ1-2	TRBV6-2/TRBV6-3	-	CASSYSMSGYGGYTF	TGTGCCAGCAGTTACTCGATGTCAGGGTATGGTGGCTACACCTTC
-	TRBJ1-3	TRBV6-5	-	CASRRTDSGNTIYF	TGTGCCAGCAGGAGGACAGACTCTGGAAACACCATATATTTT
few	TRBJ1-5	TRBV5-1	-	CASSSAGGPSFPQHF	TGCGCCAGCAGCTCGGCGGGGGGCCCTAGTTTTCCCCAGCATTTT
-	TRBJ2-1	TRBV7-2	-	CASSPPGNEQFF	TGTGCCAGCAGCCCCCCCGGCAATGAGCAGTTCTTC
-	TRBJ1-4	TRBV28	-	CASSSSATNEKLFF	TGTGCCAGCAGTTCCTCCGCAACTAATGAAAAACTGTTTTTT
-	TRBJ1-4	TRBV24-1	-	CATSDPRPGSSEKLFF	TGTGCCACCAGTGATCCCCGACCGGGGTCGAGTGAAAAACTGTTTTTT
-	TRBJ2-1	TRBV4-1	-	CASSQDSSRASYNEQFF	TGCGCCAGCAGCCAAGATAGTAGCAGGGCGTCCTACAATGAGCAGTTCTTC
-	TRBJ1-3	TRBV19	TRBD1	CASSEDRGRGNTIYF	TGTGCCAGTTCCGAGGACAGGGGGCGAGGAAACACCATATATTTT
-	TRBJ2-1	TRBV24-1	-	CATSDPQGTWYNEQFF	TGTGCCACCAGTGATCCCCAGGGTACCTGGTACAATGAGCAGTTCTTC
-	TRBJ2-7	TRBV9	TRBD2	CASSVASGGDYEQYF	TGTGCCAGCAGCGTTGCTAGCGGGGGGGATTACGAGCAGTACTTC
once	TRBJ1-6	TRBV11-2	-	CASSHPVRASYVHNSPLHF	TGTGCCAGCAGCCACCCGGTAAGAGCTAGTTACGTCCATAATTCACCCCTCCACTTT
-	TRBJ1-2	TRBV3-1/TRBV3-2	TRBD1	CASSTLQGADGYTF	TGTGCCAGCAGCACCCTACAGGGGGCGGACGGCTACACCTTC
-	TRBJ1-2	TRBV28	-	CASSSSRYGYTF	TGTGCCAGCAGTTCCTCCCGTTATGGCTACACCTTC
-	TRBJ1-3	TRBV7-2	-	CASSLRGREASWGNTIYF	TGTGCCAGCAGCTTAAGGGGTCGGGAGGCGAGTTGGGGAAACACCATATATTTT
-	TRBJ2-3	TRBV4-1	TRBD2	CASSQDSYGLAGGPNTDTQYF	TGCGCCAGCAGCCAAGATTCTTACGGACTAGCGGGGGGGCCCAACACAGATACGCAGTATTTT
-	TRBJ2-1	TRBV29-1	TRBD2	CSVVLLASVFSYNEQFF	TGCAGCGTTGTCCTACTAGCGAGTGTCTTCTCCTACAATGAGCAGTTCTTC
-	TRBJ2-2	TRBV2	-	CASSVIGHIGELFF	TGTGCCAGCAGTGTGATCGGTCATATCGGGGAGCTGTTTTTT
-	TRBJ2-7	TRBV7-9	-	CASSTQTGRNEQYF	TGTGCCAGCAGCACCCAGACAGGAAGGAACGAGCAGTACTTC
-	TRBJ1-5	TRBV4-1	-	CASSRESGGNQPQHF	TGCGCCAGCAGCCGAGAATCCGGGGGCAATCAGCCCCAGCATTTT
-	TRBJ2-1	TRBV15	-	CATSRESLDYNEQFF	TGTGCCACCAGCAGAGAAAGCCTCGACTACAATGAGCAGTTCTTC
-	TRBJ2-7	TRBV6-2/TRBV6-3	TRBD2	CASSYSSGLALHEQYF	TGTGCCAGCAGTTACTCGTCGGGACTAGCGCTCCACGAGCAGTACTTC
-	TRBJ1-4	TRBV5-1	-	CASSRWQGGEKLFF	TGCGCCAGCAGCCGCTGGCAGGGAGGCGAAAAACTGTTTTTT
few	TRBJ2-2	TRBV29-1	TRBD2	CSVLGLAGPTGELFF	TGCAGCGTCCTGGGACTAGCGGGGCCCACCGGGGAGCTGTTTTTT
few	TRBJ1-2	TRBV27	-	CASTISPRGNYGYTF	TGTGCCAGCACTATATCTCCCCGGGGGAACTATGGCTACACCTTC
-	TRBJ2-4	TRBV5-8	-	CASSEGRPNAKNIQYF	TGTGCCAGCAGCGAAGGGAGGCCCAATGCCAAAAACATTCAGTACTTC
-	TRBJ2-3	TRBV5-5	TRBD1	CASSLGRGLADTQYF	TGTGCCAGCAGCTTGGGCAGGGGGTTAGCAGATACGCAGTATTTT
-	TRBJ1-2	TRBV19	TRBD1	CASSAGDSTGLYGYTF	TGTGCCAGTAGTGCAGGCGACTCGACAGGGCTCTATGGCTACACCTTC
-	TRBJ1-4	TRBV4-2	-	CASSHKPGGSNEKLFF	TGTGCCAGCAGCCATAAACCTGGGGGGTCTAATGAAAAACTGTTTTTT
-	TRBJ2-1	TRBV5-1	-	CASSLDARTYNEQFF	TGCGCCAGCAGCTTGGACGCCAGGACTTACAATGAGCAGTTCTTC
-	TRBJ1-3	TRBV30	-	CAWSVQDTIYF	TGTGCCTGGAGTGTACAGGACACCATATATTTT
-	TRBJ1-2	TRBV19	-	CASSIFGQLPIGYTF	TGTGCCAGTAGTATATTCGGACAGCTCCCTATCGGCTACACCTTC
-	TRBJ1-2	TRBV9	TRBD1	CASSVARQGGGYTF	TGTGCCAGCAGCGTAGCGCGACAGGGAGGTGGCTACACCTTC
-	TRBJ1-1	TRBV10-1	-	CASRTGGTEAFF	TGCGCCAGCCGGACGGGGGGCACTGAAGCTTTCTTT
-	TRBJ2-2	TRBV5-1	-	CASSFGQANTGELFF	TGCGCCAGCAGCTTTGGTCAGGCAAACACCGGGGAGCTGTTTTTT
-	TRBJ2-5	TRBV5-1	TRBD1	CASSLAGTGAQETQYF	TGCGCCAGCAGCTTGGCAGGTACAGGGGCCCAAGAGACCCAGTACTTC
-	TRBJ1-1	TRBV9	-	CASSVEGASGRLNTEAFF	TGTGCCAGCAGCGTAGAAGGGGCCTCGGGCAGGTTGAACACTGAAGCTTTCTTT
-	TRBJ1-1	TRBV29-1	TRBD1	CSTRPGGRDTEAFF	TGCAGCACCAGACCAGGGGGCCGGGACACTGAAGCTTTCTTT
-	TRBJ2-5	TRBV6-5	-	CASRAVGGQETQYF	TGTGCCAGTCGAGCCGTGGGGGGTCAAGAGACCCAGTACTTC
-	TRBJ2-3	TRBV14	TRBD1	CASSSPRTGPYTDTQYF	TGTGCCAGCAGCTCACCCCGGACAGGGCCCTACACAGATACGCAGTATTTT
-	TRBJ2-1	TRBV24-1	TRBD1	CATSDSFLTGAAFEQFF	TGTGCCACCAGTGATTCCTTTTTGACAGGGGCGGCTTTTGAGCAGTTCTTC
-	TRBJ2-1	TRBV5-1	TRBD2	CASSWTSNNEQFF	TGCGCCAGCAGCTGGACTAGTAACAATGAGCAGTTCTTC
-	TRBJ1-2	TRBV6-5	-	CASMGPAPYGYTF	TGTGCCAGCATGGGGCCGGCCCCCTATGGCTACACCTTC
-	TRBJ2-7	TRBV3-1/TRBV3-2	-	CASSPSIQREQYF	TGTGCCAGCAGCCCAAGTATTCAGAGGGAGCAGTACTTC
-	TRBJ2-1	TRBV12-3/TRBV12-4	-	CASTGGPNNEQFF	TGTGCCAGCACCGGGGGGCCGAACAATGAGCAGTTCTTC
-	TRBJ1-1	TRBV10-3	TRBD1	CAIRYRDRETEAFF	TGTGCCATCAGGTACCGGGACAGGGAGACTGAAGCTTTCTTT
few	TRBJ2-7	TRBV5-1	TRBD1	CASSWGQGSPYEQYF	TGCGCCAGCAGCTGGGGACAGGGTAGCCCCTACGAGCAGTACTTC